Listed below are T cell receptor beta chains from one sample, sequenced in a study of blood T cell repertoires in COVID-19. The repertoire was sequenced with immunoSEQ multiplex PCR; TCRdb's copy has only in-frame clones and lacks some. The data show about 240,000 clones, about 83% seen once. The sequencing input was peripheral blood. These receptors all come from a human donor in a cohort sampled during active COVID-19. Both conserved end residues are part of each CDR3. D genes are given only for firm matches. Part of the rows lack a size; the others show once, few, many or a class for expanded clones.

>TRBD1|.|TRBV11-2|TRBJ2-7
CASSELQGAEQYF
TGTGCCAGCAGCGAACTACAGGGGGCCGAGCAGTACTTC
>TRBD1|.|TRBV11-2|TRBJ1-2
CASSSFDRVYGYTF
TGTGCCAGCAGCTCCTTTGACAGGGTCTATGGCTACACCTTC
>.|.|TRBV10-3|TRBJ1-5
CAISVGGNQPQHF
TGTGCCATCAGTGTGGGAGGAAATCAGCCCCAGCATTTT
>TRBD1|.|TRBV5-1|TRBJ2-7
CASSSEITDRAYSYEQYF
TGCGCCAGCAGCTCCGAGATCACCGACAGGGCGTATAGCTACGAGCAGTACTTC
>TRBD1|.|TRBV10-3|TRBJ1-2
CAIKGQVPGGYTF
TGTGCCATCAAGGGACAGGTACCTGGTGGCTACACCTTC
>.|.|TRBV11-2|TRBJ1-1
CASSLEEESTEAFF
TGTGCCAGCAGCTTAGAGGAGGAATCGACTGAAGCTTTCTTT
>.|.|TRBV7-9|TRBJ1-1
CASSPEGMGVRTEAFF
TGTGCCAGCAGTCCCGAGGGAATGGGAGTACGCACTGAAGCTTTCTTT
>TRBD1|.|TRBV7-2|TRBJ1-1
CASSPGDRGKAFF
TGTGCCAGCAGCCCAGGGGACAGGGGAAAAGCTTTCTTT
>TRBD2|.|TRBV7-2|TRBJ2-3
CAKPGGITDTQYF
TGTGCCAAACCGGGGGGGATCACAGATACGCAGTATTTT
>TRBD2|.|TRBV3-1/TRBV3-2|TRBJ2-5
CASSQRTSGGSGTQYF
TGTGCCAGCAGCCAGCGAACTAGCGGGGGGTCCGGGACCCAGTACTTC
>.|.|TRBV5-1|TRBJ2-3
CASFSLQEDTQYF
TGCGCCAGCTTCAGCCTCCAGGAAGATACGCAGTATTTT
>.|few|TRBV7-3|TRBJ2-3
CASSSGGGDTDTQYF
TGTGCCAGCAGCTCCGGAGGGGGGGACACAGATACGCAGTATTTT
>.|few|TRBV27|TRBJ2-7
CASTTPGTLEQYF
TGTGCCAGCACCACCCCTGGGACTCTCGAGCAGTACTTC
>TRBD2|.|TRBV4-1|TRBJ2-1
CASSPSGGSYNEQFF
TGCGCCAGCAGCCCCTCGGGGGGCTCCTACAATGAGCAGTTCTTC
>TRBD1|many|TRBV29-1|TRBJ2-7
CSAVRGQEQYF
TGCAGCGCTGTCAGGGGGCAAGAGCAGTACTTC
>TRBD2|.|TRBV7-8|TRBJ2-1
CASSLVPSGGHNEQFF
TGTGCCAGCAGCTTAGTACCTAGCGGGGGACACAATGAGCAGTTCTTC
>TRBD1|once|TRBV28|TRBJ2-6
CATTGASGANVLTF
TGTGCCACCACAGGGGCATCTGGGGCCAACGTCCTGACTTTC
>TRBD1|.|TRBV4-1|TRBJ1-5
CASSPGGTYSNQPQHF
TGCGCCAGCAGCCCAGGGGGAACTTATAGCAATCAGCCCCAGCATTTT
>TRBD1|.|TRBV6-5|TRBJ2-1
CASTLLPQGAHEQFF
TGTGCCAGCACCCTCCTACCCCAGGGGGCTCATGAGCAGTTCTTC
>TRBD1|.|TRBV3-1/TRBV3-2|TRBJ1-3
CASSQGTGTGNTIYF
TGTGCCAGCAGCCAAGGGACAGGGACCGGAAACACCATATATTTT
>.|.|TRBV6-5|TRBJ2-7
CASTPDRLGAWEQYF
TGTGCCAGCACCCCGGACCGGCTAGGGGCCTGGGAGCAGTACTTC
>TRBD1|.|TRBV10-1|TRBJ2-1
CASSPIRGNEQFF
TGCGCCAGCAGTCCAATCAGGGGGAATGAGCAGTTCTTC
>.|.|TRBV6-5|TRBJ2-7
CASSYSGGVGYEQYF
TGTGCCAGCAGTTACTCAGGAGGGGTGGGCTACGAGCAGTACTTC
>.|.|TRBV5-1|TRBJ2-1
CASTAISGSSYNEQFF
TGCGCCAGCACCGCGATTAGCGGTAGCTCCTACAATGAGCAGTTCTTC
>.|.|TRBV9|TRBJ2-5
CASSTNQETQYF
TGTGCCAGCAGCACTAATCAAGAGACCCAGTACTTC
>.|.|TRBV20-1|TRBJ1-4
CSASREKLFF
TGCAGTGCTAGTCGGGAAAAACTGTTTTTT
>.|once|TRBV12-5|TRBJ2-1
CASARPTGGRTGPKRNNEQFF
TGTGCTAGTGCCCGACCAACCGGGGGGCGTACGGGCCCCAAAAGAAACAATGAGCAGTTCTTC
>.|.|TRBV15|TRBJ2-5
CATSRDQGYQETQYF
TGTGCCACCAGCAGAGATCAGGGGTACCAAGAGACCCAGTACTTC
>.|once|TRBV7-2|TRBJ2-1
CASSPGIGHNEQFF
TGTGCCAGCAGCCCCGGGATAGGGCACAATGAGCAGTTCTTC
>.|.|TRBV18|TRBJ1-5
CASSPKTVSGQPQHF
TGTGCCAGCTCACCAAAGACAGTGTCAGGCCAGCCCCAGCATTTT
>.|.|TRBV5-6|TRBJ2-6
CASVLETGANVLTF
TGTGCCAGTGTCCTAGAAACTGGGGCCAACGTCCTGACTTTC
>.|.|TRBV3-1/TRBV3-2|TRBJ2-1
CASSQESLHPYNEQFF
TGTGCCAGCAGCCAAGAATCACTACATCCTTACAATGAGCAGTTCTTC
>.|.|TRBV5-1|TRBJ2-2
CASTLGGLRSGELFF
TGCGCCAGCACGCTGGGGGGACTCAGGAGCGGGGAGCTGTTTTTT
>TRBD1|few|TRBV27|TRBJ1-6
CASSTTGSSYNSPLHF
TGTGCCAGCAGTACGACAGGGAGCTCCTATAATTCACCCCTCCACTTT
>TRBD1|.|TRBV5-1|TRBJ1-1
CASSLTGDRDTEAFF
TGCGCCAGCAGCTTAACAGGGGATAGGGACACTGAAGCTTTCTTT
>TRBD1|.|TRBV3-1/TRBV3-2|TRBJ1-6
CASSQLFTGGRAPLHF
TGTGCCAGCAGCCAACTCTTTACAGGGGGTAGAGCACCCCTCCACTTT
>TRBD1|.|TRBV6-1|TRBJ2-5
CASSEIDRGGETQYF
TGTGCCAGCAGTGAAATCGACAGGGGGGGAGAGACCCAGTACTTC
>TRBD1|.|TRBV6-1|TRBJ1-5
CASSAQTGGLNNQPQHF
TGTGCCAGCAGTGCTCAAACAGGGGGCCTGAACAATCAGCCCCAGCATTTT
>.|once|TRBV6-1|TRBJ2-1
CASSEFETGTGNEQFF
TGTGCCAGCAGTGAATTCGAGACCGGAACGGGCAATGAGCAGTTCTTC
>.|.|TRBV11-2|TRBJ1-2
CASSFPQNYGYTF
TGTGCCAGCAGCTTCCCCCAGAACTATGGCTACACCTTC
>TRBD2|.|TRBV5-6|TRBJ2-3
CASSLGSGRAETQYF
TGTGCCAGCAGCTTGGGTAGCGGGAGGGCCGAAACGCAGTATTTT
>.|.|TRBV2|TRBJ2-1
CASNREPRAEGGNEQFF
TGTGCCAGCAATAGAGAACCGCGGGCCGAAGGGGGCAATGAGCAGTTCTTC
>TRBD1|.|TRBV18|TRBJ1-6
CASSRDRENSPLHF
TGTGCCAGCTCAAGGGACAGGGAGAATTCACCCCTCCACTTT
>TRBD1|many|TRBV30|TRBJ2-7
CAWSAQGGTYEQYF
TGTGCCTGGAGTGCACAGGGGGGTACCTACGAGCAGTACTTC
>TRBD2|.|TRBV7-3|TRBJ2-1
CASSLSLAGGFGDEQFF
TGTGCCAGCAGCTTAAGCCTAGCGGGGGGGTTCGGCGATGAGCAGTTCTTC
>.|.|TRBV19|TRBJ1-5
CASTADRLNQPQHF
TGTGCCAGTACCGCCGACAGATTAAATCAGCCCCAGCATTTT
>.|.|TRBV5-1|TRBJ2-2
CASSLAVGGTGELFF
TGCGCCAGCAGCTTGGCCGTAGGGGGCACCGGGGAGCTGTTTTTT
>.|.|TRBV5-4|TRBJ1-6
CASSPGGPQNSPLHF
TGTGCCAGCAGCCCTGGGGGCCCCCAAAATTCACCCCTCCACTTT
>.|once|TRBV2|TRBJ2-5
CASSSRRGQETQYF
TGTGCCAGCAGTTCTCGACGCGGCCAAGAGACCCAGTACTTC
>.|.|TRBV7-3|TRBJ1-1
CASSWDKNTEAFF
TGTGCCAGCAGTTGGGACAAGAACACTGAAGCTTTCTTT